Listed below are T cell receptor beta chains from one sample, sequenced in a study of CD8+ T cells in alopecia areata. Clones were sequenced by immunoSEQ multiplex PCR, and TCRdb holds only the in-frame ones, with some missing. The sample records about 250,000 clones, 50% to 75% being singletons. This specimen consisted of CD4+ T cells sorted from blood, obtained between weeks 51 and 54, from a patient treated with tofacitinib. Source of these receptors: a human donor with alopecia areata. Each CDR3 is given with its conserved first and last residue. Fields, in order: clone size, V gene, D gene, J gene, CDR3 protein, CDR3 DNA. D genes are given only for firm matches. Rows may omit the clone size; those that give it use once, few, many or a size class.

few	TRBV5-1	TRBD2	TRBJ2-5	CASSPGLATETQYF	TGCGCCAGCAGCCCAGGACTAGCCACGGAGACCCAGTACTTC
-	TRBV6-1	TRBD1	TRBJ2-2	CASRGQTNTGELFF	TGTGCCAGCAGGGGACAGACGAACACCGGGGAGCTGTTTTTT
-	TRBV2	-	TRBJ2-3	CASMASRTDTQYF	TGTGCCAGCATGGCGTCACGCACAGATACGCAGTATTTT
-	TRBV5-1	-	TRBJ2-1	CASHPAHLNEQFF	TGCGCCAGCCACCCGGCCCACCTAAACGAGCAGTTCTTC
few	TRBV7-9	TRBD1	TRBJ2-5	CASSFRTGIQETQYF	TGTGCCAGCAGCTTCCGGACAGGGATCCAAGAGACCCAGTACTTC
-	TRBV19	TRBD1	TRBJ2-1	CASRLQGAKSSEQFF	TGTGCCAGTAGGCTACAGGGGGCTAAATCATCTGAGCAGTTCTTC
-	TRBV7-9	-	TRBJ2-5	CASSFSSGTGRRETQYF	TGTGCCAGCAGCTTCTCTTCCGGTACAGGGAGGAGGGAGACCCAGTACTTC
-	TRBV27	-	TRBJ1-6	CASSLGAHSPLHF	TGTGCCAGCAGTTTAGGGGCCCATTCACCCCTCCACTTT
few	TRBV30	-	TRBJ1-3	CAWSRGNTIYF	TGTGCCTGGAGTCGGGGAAACACCATATATTTT
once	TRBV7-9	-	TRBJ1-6	CASSFGPGPLHF	TGTGCCAGCAGCTTTGGACCGGGACCCCTCCACTTT
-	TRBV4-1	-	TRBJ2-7	CASKDLGRNYEQYF	TGCGCCAGCAAAGACCTCGGACGGAACTACGAGCAGTACTTC
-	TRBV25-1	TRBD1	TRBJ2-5	CASGGQGAWETQYF	TGTGCCAGCGGGGGACAGGGGGCTTGGGAGACCCAGTACTTC
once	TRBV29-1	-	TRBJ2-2	CSGRANGELFF	TGCAGCGGTAGGGCTAACGGGGAGCTGTTTTTT
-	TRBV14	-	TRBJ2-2	CASSQGVGDNTGELFF	TGTGCCAGCAGCCAAGGGGTAGGGGACAACACCGGGGAGCTGTTTTTT
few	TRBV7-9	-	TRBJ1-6	CASSPGVWNSPLHF	TGTGCCAGCAGCCCGGGGGTATGGAATTCACCCCTCCACTTT
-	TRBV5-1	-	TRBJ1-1	CASSLGSLNTEAFF	TGCGCCAGCAGCTTGGGGTCACTGAACACTGAAGCTTTCTTT
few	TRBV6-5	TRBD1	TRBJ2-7	CASSRTGSFEQYF	TGTGCCAGCAGTCGGACAGGGTCCTTCGAGCAGTACTTC
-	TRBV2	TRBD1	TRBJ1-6	CASSLYRGYNSPLHF	TGTGCCAGCAGTTTATACAGGGGCTATAATTCACCCCTCCACTTT
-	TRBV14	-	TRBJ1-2	CASSQAGYYGYTF	TGTGCCAGCAGCCAAGCAGGGTACTATGGCTACACCTTC
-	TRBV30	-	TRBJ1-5	CAWSEGYSNQPQHF	TGTGCCTGGAGTGAGGGGTATAGCAATCAGCCCCAGCATTTT